This T cell receptor beta chain was found in a study of CD8+ T cells in alopecia areata (dated by TCRdb to 2017 to 2018). Broadly, across the study: The treated patients took part in an open-label pilot trial in which moderate-to-severe alopecia areata was treated with oral tofacitinib at 5 to 10 mg twice daily. Tofacitinib-treated patients had biopsies at baseline and at 4 and 24 weeks of treatment, with a later scalp biopsy in several patients. The SALT score, which quantifies the percentage of affected scalp surface area, was used to measure disease severity in treated patients. Clonality in the scalp was compared among normal scalp (n=4), patchy alopecia areata scalp (n=8), and alopecia totalis/universalis scalp (n=8). Tofacitinib was given for 6 to 18 months, followed by 6 months of follow-up off drug to assess delayed response and recurrence. The RNA source kit depended on sample type: the PAXgene miRNA kit for fixed scalp, the miRNeasy kit for PBMCs, and the RNeasy kit for mouse skin. TCRbeta CDR3 regions were amplified by immunoSEQ multiplex PCR with 35 Vbeta forward and 13 Jbeta reverse primers. In both human patients and the C3H/HeJ mouse model, the study applied high-throughput TCRbeta sequencing to look at T cell clonal expansion in alopecia areata. On the human side, TCRbeta sequencing was run on scalp tissue and on sorted CD4+ and CD8+ peripheral blood T cells from healthy controls and from alopecia areata patients with either patchy or totalis/universalis disease.

What the research found in general, with its limitations: Scalp TCR repertoire analysis is complicated because resident alphabeta T cells in normal human skin are also sequenced, whereas mouse skin is dominated by gammadelta T cells. Because the treated cohort was small and had just a single nonresponder, larger studies are needed to establish links between baseline CD8+ expansion and response. Scalp clonality and the number of expanded CD8+ clones among the top 100 scalp clones were significantly decreased by tofacitinib. Lesional scalp, especially in alopecia totalis/universalis, showed higher clonality and more expanded CD8+ clones than normal scalp, suggesting antigenic drive. TCR sequences shared between patients were less clear than in mice, possibly partly because of HLA diversity in the patient population. During tofacitinib treatment, many expanded lesional clones remained in scalp and blood, and this persistence may partly explain relapse after treatment is stopped.

From the cysteine up to the phenylalanine, the CDR3 has a length of 14 residues. Only the CDR3 part of the read is kept: 42 bases, read in frame from the first base. The CDR1 and CDR2 encoded by the germline V gene (reference sequence) are PRHDT and FYEKMQ. V was cut back by 0 bases and J by 6 bases, leaving a gap of 11 bases between them. With regard to this clone: What this receptor recognizes is not known. Per-nucleotide qualities are absent, and no much larger clonotype sits a single base away.

The library was made by the immunoSEQ multiplex PCR assay. RNA was extracted from all samples and reverse transcribed into cDNA, which served as template for TCR sequencing. SuperScript III was used for first-strand cDNA synthesis, primed with a 2:1 mix of oligo-dT and random hexamers. A synthetic immune receptor repertoire was used to assess amplification bias, and residual bias was removed computationally. In the paper's pipeline: Raw reads were preprocessed to remove errors, and CDR3 was defined according to IMGT conventions as the region from the conserved cysteine to phenylalanine. Clonality was calculated as 1 minus Shannon entropy normalized by log2 of the number of productive unique TCRs. CD4 or CD8 identity of scalp clones was inferred by cross-referencing scalp TCRbeta sequences with sorted blood CD4 and CD8 repertoires. In its TCRdb copy, this immuneACCESS table keeps in-frame sequences only and misses some clones. Where compared with another copy, unresolved V genes explain less than half of these, and the others have no known cause. The D gene and trimming were derived from the DNA, and the V and J assignments and clone size from that table. Counted in this sample were around 160,000 clones; around 60% of them appeared once. 13% to 15% of the sample is held by the ten biggest clonotypes.

The time point label of this sample denotes: about 25 weeks on oral tofacitinib. The intended sense of this specimen's treatment or condition label: oral pan-JAK inhibitor, 5-10 mg twice daily. From alopecia areata patients, peripheral blood was collected along with lesional scalp punch biopsies. After PBMCs were isolated by density centrifugation and stained for CD3, CD4 and CD8, a FACSAria was used to sort CD4+ and CD8+ T cells. Recombination joined TRBV13 with TRBJ1-2, with no confident D gene call. This sequence originates from a human donor with alopecia areata. The source material was CD4+ T cells sorted from blood, sampled at week 24, from a patient treated with tofacitinib. Here the CDR3 is given as CASSLGPRIDGYTF. In nucleotide form, the sequence is TGTGCCAGCAGCTTAGGACCCCGAATCGATGGCTACACCTTC. Here the CDR3 is joined to the reference TRBV13 and TRBJ1-2 genes, and the full variable domain is: AAGVIQSPRHLIKEKRETATLKCYPIPRHDTVYWYQQGPGQDPQFLISFYEKMQSDKGSIPDRFSAQQFSDYHSELNMSSLELGDSALYFCASSLGPRIDGYTFGSGTRLTVV.